This T cell receptor (beta chain) is from a study of control samples from healthy donors and cancer patients. This clone was observed once. Germline V gene data show CDR1 as LNHDA and CDR2 as SQIVND (reference sequence). The CDR3 length is 13 residues. V was shortened by 5 bases and J by 8 bases, with 15 bases between the two germline ends. Clones were read by immunoSEQ multiplex PCR, and TCRdb kept only the in-frame ones, dropping some. The top ten hold roughly 2.1% of the sample, which has approximately 90,000 clones, over 65% seen once. The source material was blood. This chain connects TRBV19 to TRBJ1-2; D is perhaps TRBD1 (6 bases). The receptor comes from a middle-aged woman in good health. Here the CDR3 reads CASSVNRDRGYTF. The CDR3 region has the DNA TGTGCCAGTAGTGTCAACAGGGATCGGGGCTACACCTTC. The full variable domain, with the rest looked up from reference TRBV19 and TRBJ1-2, is DGGITQSPKYLFRKEGQNVTLSCEQNLNHDAMYWYRQDPGQGLRLIYYSQIVNDFQKGDIAEGYSVSREKKESFPLTVTSAQKNPTAFYLCASSVNRDRGYTFGSGTRLTVV.